What follows describes a single T cell receptor beta chain. Its antigen is as yet unknown. These data are taken from a study of T cells after posttransplantation cyclophosphamide. Notes on the study in general: Later post-transplant blood repertoires were often dominated by donor CD8+ memory clones. TRB overlap between skin or GI tissue T cells and blood was limited. Recipient CMV seropositivity and CMV reactivation strongly tracked TRB clonality.

The CDR3 runs 16 residues. From germline, CDR1 is LNHNV and CDR2 YYDKDF (reference sequence). V was cut by 5 bases and J by 6 bases, with 20 bases left in between. The data were produced by immunoSEQ multiplex PCR, yet TCRdb's version contains in-frame clones alone and is incomplete. The repertoire includes about 16,000 clones, 94% of them detected once, and around 0.26% sits in the top ten. The naive gate required viable CD3+CD4+ or CD3+CD8+ cells with CCR7+CD45RA+CD45RO-CD95-CD27+CD28+ phenotype. On the day of bone marrow donation, the related graft donor provided peripheral blood. The V call is TRBV15, the J call TRBJ1-5; D is unclear. Input material: naive CD4+ T cells sorted from blood. The TCR was taken from a woman in her forties or fifties in good health and a related stem cell transplant donor. CDR3 coding DNA: TGTGCCACCAGCCGGCGGCGACCCGGAGGAGGTCAGCCCCAGCATTTT. It encodes CATSRRRPGGGQPQHF.